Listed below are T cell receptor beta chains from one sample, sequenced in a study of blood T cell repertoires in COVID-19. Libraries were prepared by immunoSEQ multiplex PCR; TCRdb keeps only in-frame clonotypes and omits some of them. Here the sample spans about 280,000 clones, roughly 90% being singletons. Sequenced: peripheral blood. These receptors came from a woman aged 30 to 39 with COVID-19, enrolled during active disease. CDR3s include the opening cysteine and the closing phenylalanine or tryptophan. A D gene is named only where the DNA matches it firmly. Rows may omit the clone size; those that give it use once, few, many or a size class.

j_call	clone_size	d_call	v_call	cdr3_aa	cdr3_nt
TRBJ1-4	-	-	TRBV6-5	CASREGNEKLFF	TGTGCCAGCAGGGAGGGGAATGAAAAACTGTTTTTT
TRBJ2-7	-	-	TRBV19	CASTHAGLYEQYF	TGTGCCAGTACCCATGCGGGTCTCTACGAGCAGTACTTC
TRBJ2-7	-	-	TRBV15	CATSRDPTGWSSYEQYF	TGTGCCACCAGCAGAGATCCCACAGGGTGGAGCTCCTACGAGCAGTACTTC
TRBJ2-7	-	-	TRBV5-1	CASSLGTGYEQYF	TGCGCCAGCAGCTTGGGGACTGGCTACGAGCAGTACTTC
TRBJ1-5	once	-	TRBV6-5	CASSRTLSNQPQHF	TGTGCCAGCAGTCGGACTCTTAGCAATCAGCCCCAGCATTTT
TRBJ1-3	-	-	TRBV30	CAWTNWGNTIYF	TGTGCCTGGACTAACTGGGGAAACACCATATATTTT
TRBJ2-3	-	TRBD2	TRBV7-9	CASSQLAFSTDTQYF	TGTGCCAGCAGCCAACTAGCGTTTAGCACAGATACGCAGTATTTT
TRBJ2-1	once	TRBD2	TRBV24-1	CATSVGTSSNEQFF	TGTGCCACCAGTGTCGGGACTAGCAGCAATGAGCAGTTCTTC
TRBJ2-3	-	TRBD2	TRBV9	CASSGRTSGNTDTQYF	TGTGCCAGCAGCGGACGGACTAGCGGCAACACAGATACGCAGTATTTT
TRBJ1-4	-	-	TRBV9	CASSVAPGGIDEKLFF	TGTGCCAGCAGCGTAGCCCCGGGGGGGATTGATGAAAAACTGTTTTTT
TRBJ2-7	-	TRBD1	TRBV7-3	CASSPDGTGRSYEQYF	TGTGCCAGCAGCCCGGATGGGACAGGGCGATCCTACGAGCAGTACTTC
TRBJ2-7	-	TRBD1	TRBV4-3	CASSKSWGSRDSFYEQYF	TGCGCCAGCAGCAAGAGTTGGGGGTCCCGGGACAGCTTCTACGAGCAGTACTTC
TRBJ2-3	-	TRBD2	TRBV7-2	CASSWTSGYGDTQYF	TGTGCCAGCAGCTGGACTAGCGGGTACGGAGATACGCAGTATTTT
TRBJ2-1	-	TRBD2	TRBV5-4	CASSDGLAGEQFF	TGTGCCAGCAGCGACGGACTAGCGGGGGAGCAGTTCTTC
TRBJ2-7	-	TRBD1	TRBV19	CASSTRQGGYEQYF	TGTGCCAGTAGTACCCGACAGGGGGGGTACGAGCAGTACTTC
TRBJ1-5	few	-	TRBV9	CASSVAQFPPEQPQHF	TGTGCCAGCAGCGTAGCTCAGTTCCCCCCGGAGCAGCCCCAGCATTTT
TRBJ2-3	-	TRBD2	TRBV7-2	CASSLLAGVGDTQYF	TGTGCCAGCAGCTTGCTAGCGGGAGTGGGAGATACGCAGTATTTT
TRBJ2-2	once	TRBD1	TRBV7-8	CASSLSRGRTGELFF	TGTGCCAGCAGCCTCTCCAGGGGGCGCACCGGGGAGCTGTTTTTT
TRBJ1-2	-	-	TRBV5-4	CASSLARDYGYTF	TGTGCCAGCAGCTTGGCCAGGGACTATGGCTACACCTTC
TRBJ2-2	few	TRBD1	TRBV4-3	CASSQGKTGPYTGELFF	TGCGCCAGCAGCCAAGGAAAGACAGGGCCTTACACCGGGGAGCTGTTTTTT
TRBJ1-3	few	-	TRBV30	CAWSVRAGSGNTIYF	TGTGCCTGGAGTGTACGGGCGGGTTCAGGAAACACCATATATTTT
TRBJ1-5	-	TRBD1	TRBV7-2	CASSSDREGAQHF	TGTGCCAGCAGCTCGGACAGGGAAGGAGCCCAGCATTTT
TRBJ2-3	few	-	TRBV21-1	CASRPAGITDTQYF	TGTGCCAGCAGACCAGCGGGAATCACAGATACGCAGTATTTT
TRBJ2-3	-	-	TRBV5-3	CARSSHFFGGSTDTQYF	TGTGCCAGAAGCTCTCATTTCTTCGGCGGGAGCACAGATACGCAGTATTTT
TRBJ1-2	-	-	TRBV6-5	CASYDRTNYGYTF	TGTGCCAGTTACGACAGGACTAACTATGGCTACACCTTC
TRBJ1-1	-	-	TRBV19	CASSLTGLRTEAFF	TGTGCCAGTAGTCTGACAGGTTTGAGAACTGAAGCTTTCTTT
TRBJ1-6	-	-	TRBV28	CASTPQSRSPLHF	TGTGCCAGCACCCCACAGTCAAGGTCACCCCTCCACTTT
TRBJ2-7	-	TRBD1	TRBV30	CAWRQGSYEQYF	TGTGCCTGGAGACAGGGGTCCTACGAGCAGTACTTC
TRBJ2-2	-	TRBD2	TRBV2	CASRTSGPGELFF	TGTGCCAGCAGGACTAGCGGGCCCGGGGAGCTGTTTTTT